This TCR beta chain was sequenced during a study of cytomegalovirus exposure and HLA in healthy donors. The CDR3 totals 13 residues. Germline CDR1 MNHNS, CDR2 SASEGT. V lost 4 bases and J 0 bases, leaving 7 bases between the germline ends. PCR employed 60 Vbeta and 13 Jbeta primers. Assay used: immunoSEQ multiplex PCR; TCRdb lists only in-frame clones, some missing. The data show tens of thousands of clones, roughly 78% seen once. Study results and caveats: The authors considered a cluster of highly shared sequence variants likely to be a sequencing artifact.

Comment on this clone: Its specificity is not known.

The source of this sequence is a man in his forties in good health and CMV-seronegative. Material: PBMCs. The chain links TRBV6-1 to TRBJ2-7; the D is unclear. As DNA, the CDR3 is TGTGCCAGCAGTGTGGTCAGCTCCTACGAGCAGTACTTC. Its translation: CASSVVSSYEQYF.